The T cell receptor beta chain under discussion was sequenced for a study of pediatric ulcerative colitis. Clones were sequenced by immunoSEQ multiplex PCR, and TCRdb holds only the in-frame ones, with some missing. The repertoire holds some 15,000 clones, with over 60% as singletons. During colonoscopy, one to two rectal pinch biopsies were collected. V lost 1 base, J lost 1 base, and 9 bases stayed unmatched. The CDR3 is 18 amino acids. Germline values: CDR1 SGDLS, CDR2 YYNGEE. This sequence joins TRBV9 and TRBJ2-3, with TRBD2 matching 10 bases. Sequencing was done on a sample of gut tissue. The receptor comes from a boy younger than 18 who was a control in a study of pediatric ulcerative colitis. CDR3 bases: TGTGCCAGCAGCGTATCGGGGCAAGCGGGAGGGGGCACAGATACGCAGTATTTT. As protein: CASSVSGQAGGGTDTQYF.